Presented here are 8 T cell receptor beta chains from one specimen sequenced in a study of blood T cells in healthy people across ages (dated by TCRdb to the mid-2010s). Library construction relied on 5' RACE. Instrument on record: Illumina HiSeq 2500. A second PCR of roughly 7 to 11 cycles was run with a J-beta primer mix and a sample-barcoded 5' primer. The raw public data were reprocessed by TCRdb itself: fastp quality trimming at Q25, MiXCR clonotype calling, in-frame beta chains only. For every CDR3 protein sequence, its rows merge into one entry that carries the most common genes and DNA. The table for this sample lists 1.5 million or so distinct CDR3 sequences; 40% to 50% of them were counted only once. Approximately 7.9% of the sample rests with the top ten. Material: blood. The receptor set was obtained from a woman under 30 in good health.

This clonotype has only a few counts. J is TRBJ2-5 and V is TRBV6-1; 7 bases align to TRBD1. Germline loops: CDR1 MNHNS, CDR2 SASEGT. Trimming cost V 6 bases and J 3 bases; bases outside gene matches: 7. The CDR3 runs 14 residues. The CDR3 protein is CASSKDRVEETQYF. The CDR3 nucleotides read TGTGCCAGCAGCAAAGACAGGGTGGAAGAGACCCAGTACTTC.

This clonotype occurred a few times. The chain is built from TRBV7-9 and TRBJ2-3, with 7 bases fitting TRBD2. The trim removed 5 bases at V and 7 bases at J, leaving 6 bases unmatched. Germline CDR1 reads SEHNR; CDR2 reads FQNEAQ (reference sequence). The CDR3 contains 13 residues. As DNA, the CDR3 is TGTGCCAGCAGCGAGACTAGCCGGAATACGCAGTATTTT. It codes for CASSETSRNTQYF. The entire variable domain, with the rest obtained from reference TRBV7-9 and TRBJ2-3, is as follows: DTGVSQNPRHKITKRGQNVTFRCDPISEHNRLYWYRQTLGQGPEFLTYFQNEAQLEKSRLLSDRFSAERPKGSFSTLEIQRTEQGDSAMYLCASSETSRNTQYFGPGTRLTVL.

V gene TRBV12-3 or TRBV12-4 combines with J gene TRBJ2-1; D is possibly TRBD2 (5 bases). The CDR3 is 14 amino acids. The V gene lost 7 bases and the J gene lost 3 bases, with 13 bases spanning the gap. DNA of the CDR3: TGTGCCAGCAACCTAGCCCCCAACTACAATGAGCAGTTCTTC. The encoded protein is CASNLAPNYNEQFF.

The chain uses TRBV14 and TRBJ2-7, with TRBD1 matching 9 bases. This CDR3 has 16 amino acids. J was trimmed by 3 bases and V by 1 base; bases with no gene match: 7. Germline loops: CDR1 SGHDN, CDR2 FVKESK. CDR3 sequence: CASSQGRAGQGYEQYF. The DNA of the CDR3 is TGTGCCAGCAGCCAAGGCCGTGCGGGACAGGGCTACGAGCAGTACTTC.

The chain combines TRBV13 with TRBJ2-7; tentative D call: TRBD1 (6 bases). Trimming took 5 bases from V and 2 from J, leaving 16 bases between them. The germline V gene encodes CDR1 PRHDT and CDR2 FYEKMQ (reference sequence). The CDR3 runs to 15 residues. CDR3 sequence reads: CASSRTGQGPYEQYF. DNA for the CDR3: TGTGCCAGCAGCCGTACAGGGCAGGGGCCCTACGAGCAGTACTTC. Combining the CDR3 with reference TRBV13 and TRBJ2-7 gives the whole variable domain AAGVIQSPRHLIKEKRETATLKCYPIPRHDTVYWYQQGPGQDPQFLISFYEKMQSDKGSIPDRFSAQQFSDYHSELNMSSLELGDSALYFCASSRTGQGPYEQYFGPGTRLTVT.

V gene TRBV4-2 combines with J gene TRBJ2-1; D call uncertain. V was pared by 2 bases and J by 4 bases, with 12 bases between. The CDR3 contains 15 residues. Germline assignment: CDR1 LGHNA and CDR2 YNFKEQ. Here the CDR3 DNA reads TGTGCCAGCAGCCAAAAAACTACTCAATACAATGAGCAGTTCTTC. The encoded protein is CASSQKTTQYNEQFF.

V is TRBV2 and J is TRBJ1-1, with D unresolved. Trimming took off 2 bases at V and 5 bases at J, with 12 bases between the two ends. This CDR3 region has 14 residues. CDR1 and CDR2 from the germline V gene are SNHLY and FYNNEI. The CDR3 here is CASSERSGETEAFF. In DNA, the CDR3 is TGTGCCAGCAGTGAAAGGAGCGGTGAGACTGAAGCTTTCTTT.

This clonotype was picked up a small number of times. This chain connects TRBV20-1 to TRBJ2-5; the D is unclear. CDR1 and CDR2 (germline): DFQATT, SNEGSKA (reference sequence). The CDR3 runs 14 residues. V was shortened by 0 bases and J by 5 bases, with 13 bases between the two germline ends. CDR3 residues: CSAREMGRRETQYF. The CDR3 region has the DNA TGCAGTGCTAGAGAGATGGGCCGCCGGGAGACCCAGTACTTC.